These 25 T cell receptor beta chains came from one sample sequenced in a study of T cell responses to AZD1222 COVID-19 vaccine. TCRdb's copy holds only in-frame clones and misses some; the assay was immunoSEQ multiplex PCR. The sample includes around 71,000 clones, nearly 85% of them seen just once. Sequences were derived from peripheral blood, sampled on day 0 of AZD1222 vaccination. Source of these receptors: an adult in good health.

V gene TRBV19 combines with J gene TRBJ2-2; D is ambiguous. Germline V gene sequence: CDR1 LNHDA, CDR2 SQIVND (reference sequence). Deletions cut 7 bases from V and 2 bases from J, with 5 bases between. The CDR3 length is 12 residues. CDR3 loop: CASTPNTGELFF. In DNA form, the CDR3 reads TGTGCCAGTACCCCTAACACCGGGGAGCTGTTTTTT.

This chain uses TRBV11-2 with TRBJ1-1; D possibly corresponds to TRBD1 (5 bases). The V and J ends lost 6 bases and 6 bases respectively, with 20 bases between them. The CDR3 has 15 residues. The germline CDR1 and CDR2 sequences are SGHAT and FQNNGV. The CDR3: CASSFRGTDNSEAFF. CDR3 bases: TGTGCCAGCAGTTTTCGCGGGACCGACAACTCTGAAGCTTTCTTT.

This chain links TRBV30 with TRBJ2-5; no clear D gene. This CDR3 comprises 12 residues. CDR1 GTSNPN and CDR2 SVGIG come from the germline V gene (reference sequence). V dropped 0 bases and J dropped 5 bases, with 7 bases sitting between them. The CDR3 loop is CAWSVQGETQYF. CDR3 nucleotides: TGTGCCTGGAGTGTACAAGGGGAGACCCAGTACTTC.

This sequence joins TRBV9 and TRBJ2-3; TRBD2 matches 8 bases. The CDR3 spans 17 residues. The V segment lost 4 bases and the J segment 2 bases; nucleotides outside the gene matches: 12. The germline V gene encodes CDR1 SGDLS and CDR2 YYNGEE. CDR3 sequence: CASSPTGSGTPTDTQYF. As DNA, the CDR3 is TGTGCCAGCAGCCCGACGGGTAGCGGGACGCCCACAGATACGCAGTATTTT.

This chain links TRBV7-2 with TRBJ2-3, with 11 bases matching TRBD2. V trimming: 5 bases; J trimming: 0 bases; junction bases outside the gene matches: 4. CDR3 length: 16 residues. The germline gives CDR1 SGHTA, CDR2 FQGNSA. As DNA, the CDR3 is TGTGCCAGCAGCCCCCGACTAGCGGGGAGCACAGATACGCAGTATTTT. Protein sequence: CASSPRLAGSTDTQYF.

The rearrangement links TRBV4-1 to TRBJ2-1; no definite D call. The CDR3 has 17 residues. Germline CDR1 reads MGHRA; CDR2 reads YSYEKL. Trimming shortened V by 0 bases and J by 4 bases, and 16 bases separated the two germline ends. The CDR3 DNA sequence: TGCGCCAGCAGCCAAGACCCCCGGGCTAAGAGGTACAATGAGCAGTTCTTC. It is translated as CASSQDPRAKRYNEQFF.

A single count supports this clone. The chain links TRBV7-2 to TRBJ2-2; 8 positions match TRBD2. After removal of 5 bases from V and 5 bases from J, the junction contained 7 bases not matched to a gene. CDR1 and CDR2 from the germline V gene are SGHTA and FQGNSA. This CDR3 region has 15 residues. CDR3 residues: CASSRGLAGTGELFF. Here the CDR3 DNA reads TGTGCCAGCAGCCGCGGACTAGCAGGGACCGGGGAGCTGTTTTTT.

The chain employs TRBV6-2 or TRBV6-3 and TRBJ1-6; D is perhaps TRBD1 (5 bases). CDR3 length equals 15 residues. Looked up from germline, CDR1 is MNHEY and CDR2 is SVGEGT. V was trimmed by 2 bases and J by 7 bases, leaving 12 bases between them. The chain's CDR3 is CASSYLGGDNSPLHF. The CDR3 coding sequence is TGTGCCAGCAGTTACCTTGGGGGAGACAATTCACCCCTCCACTTT.

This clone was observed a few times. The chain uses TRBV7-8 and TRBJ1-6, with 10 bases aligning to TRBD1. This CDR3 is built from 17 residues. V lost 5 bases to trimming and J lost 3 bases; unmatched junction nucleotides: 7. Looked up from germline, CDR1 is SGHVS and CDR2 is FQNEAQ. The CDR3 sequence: CASSANRDRGYNSPLHF. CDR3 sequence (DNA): TGTGCCAGCAGCGCAAACCGGGACAGGGGCTATAATTCACCCCTCCACTTT.

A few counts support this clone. The CDR3 loop is CASSRDTTQETQYF. The CDR3 region has the DNA TGTGCCAGCAGCCGGGACACCACCCAAGAGACCCAGTACTTC. The rearrangement uses TRBV7-6 and TRBJ2-5; possibly TRBD1 for D (6 bases). V was cut by 5 bases and J by 1 base, with 11 bases left in between. CDR1 SGHVS and CDR2 FNYEAQ come from the germline V gene. The CDR3 is 14 residues long.

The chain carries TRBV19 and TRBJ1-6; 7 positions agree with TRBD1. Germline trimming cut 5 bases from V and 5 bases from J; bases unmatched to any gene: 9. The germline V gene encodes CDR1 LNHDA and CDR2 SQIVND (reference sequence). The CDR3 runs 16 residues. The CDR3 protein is CASSQSDRAHNSPLHF. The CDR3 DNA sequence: TGTGCCAGTAGTCAATCCGACAGGGCCCATAATTCACCCCTCCACTTT.

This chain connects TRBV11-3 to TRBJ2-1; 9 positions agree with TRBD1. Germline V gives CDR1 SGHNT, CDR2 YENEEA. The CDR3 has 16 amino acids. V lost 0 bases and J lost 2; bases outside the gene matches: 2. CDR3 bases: TGTGCCAGCAGCTTAGAGGGACAGGGACCCTACAATGAGCAGTTCTTC. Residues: CASSLEGQGPYNEQFF.

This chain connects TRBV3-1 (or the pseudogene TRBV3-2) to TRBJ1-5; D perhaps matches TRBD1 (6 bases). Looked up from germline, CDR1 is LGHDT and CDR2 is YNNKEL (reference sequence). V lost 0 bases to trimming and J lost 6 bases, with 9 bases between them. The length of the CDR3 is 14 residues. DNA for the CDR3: TGTGCCAGCAGCCAAGAGAGGGGGGCTCAGCCCCAGCATTTT. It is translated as CASSQERGAQPQHF.

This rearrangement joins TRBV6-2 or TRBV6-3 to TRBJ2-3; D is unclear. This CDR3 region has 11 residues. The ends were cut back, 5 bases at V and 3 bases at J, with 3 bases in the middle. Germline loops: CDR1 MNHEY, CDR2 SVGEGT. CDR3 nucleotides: TGTGCCAGCAGTGTAACAGATACGCAGTATTTT. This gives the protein CASSVTDTQYF.

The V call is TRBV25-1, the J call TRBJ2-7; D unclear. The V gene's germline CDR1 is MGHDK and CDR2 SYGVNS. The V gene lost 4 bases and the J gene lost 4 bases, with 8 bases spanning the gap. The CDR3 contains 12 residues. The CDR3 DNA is TGTGCCAGCAGTGCTTTAGGGTACGAGCAGTACTTC. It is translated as CASSALGYEQYF.

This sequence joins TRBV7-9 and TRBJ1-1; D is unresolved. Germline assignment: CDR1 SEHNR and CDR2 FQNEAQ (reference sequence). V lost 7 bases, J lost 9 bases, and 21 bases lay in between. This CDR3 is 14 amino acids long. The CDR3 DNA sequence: TGTGCCAGCACCTCTCAAGGCTTCATAGGTAAAGCTTTCTTT. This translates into CASTSQGFIGKAFF.

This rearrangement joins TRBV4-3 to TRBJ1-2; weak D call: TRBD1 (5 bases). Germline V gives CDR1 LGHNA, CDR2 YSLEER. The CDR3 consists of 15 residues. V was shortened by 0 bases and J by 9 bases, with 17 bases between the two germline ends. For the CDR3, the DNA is TGCGCCAGCAGCCAAGATAATTTAGGGGAGGGGAGCTACACCTTC. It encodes CASSQDNLGEGSYTF.

The CDR3 DNA is TGTGCCAGCAGTTTAGGGACTAGCGGCTACGAGCAGTACTTC. It translates to CASSLGTSGYEQYF. J is TRBJ2-7 and V is TRBV27; 11 bases are a match to TRBD2. Trimming at V came to 2 bases and at J to 3 bases, leaving 0 bases not matched to a gene. The CDR3 is made up of 14 amino acids. Germline CDR1 reads MNHEY; CDR2 reads SMNVEV (reference sequence).

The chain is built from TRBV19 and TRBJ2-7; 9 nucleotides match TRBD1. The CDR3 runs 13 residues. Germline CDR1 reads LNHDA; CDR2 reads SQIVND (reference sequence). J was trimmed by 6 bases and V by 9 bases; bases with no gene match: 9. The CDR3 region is CASAGTGKGEQYF. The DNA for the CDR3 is TGTGCCAGCGCCGGGACAGGGAAAGGCGAGCAGTACTTC.

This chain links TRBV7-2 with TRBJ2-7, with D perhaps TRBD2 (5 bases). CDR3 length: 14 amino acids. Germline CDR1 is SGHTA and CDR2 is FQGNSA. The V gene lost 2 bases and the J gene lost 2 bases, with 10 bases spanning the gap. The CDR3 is CASSLRSGTYEQYF. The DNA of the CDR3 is TGTGCCAGCAGCTTAAGGAGCGGAACCTACGAGCAGTACTTC.

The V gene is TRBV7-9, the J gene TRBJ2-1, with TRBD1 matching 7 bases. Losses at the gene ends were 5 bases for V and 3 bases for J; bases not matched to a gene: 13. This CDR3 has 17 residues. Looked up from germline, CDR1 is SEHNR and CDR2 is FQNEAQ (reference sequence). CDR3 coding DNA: TGTGCCAGCAGCCCTCGGACCGGGACAGAAAGCTACAATGAGCAGTTCTTC. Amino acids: CASSPRTGTESYNEQFF.

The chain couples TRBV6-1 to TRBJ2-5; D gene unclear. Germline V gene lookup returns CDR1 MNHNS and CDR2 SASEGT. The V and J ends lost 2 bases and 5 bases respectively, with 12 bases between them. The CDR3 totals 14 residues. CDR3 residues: CASSELSRVETQYF. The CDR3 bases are TGTGCCAGCAGTGAATTATCCCGGGTGGAGACCCAGTACTTC.

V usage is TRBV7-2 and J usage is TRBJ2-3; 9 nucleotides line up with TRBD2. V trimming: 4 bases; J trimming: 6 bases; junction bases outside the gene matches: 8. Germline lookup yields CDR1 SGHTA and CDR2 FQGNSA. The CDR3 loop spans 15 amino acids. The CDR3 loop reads CASSSSGLAQDTQYF. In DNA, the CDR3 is TGTGCCAGCAGCTCCTCGGGACTAGCTCAGGATACGCAGTATTTT.

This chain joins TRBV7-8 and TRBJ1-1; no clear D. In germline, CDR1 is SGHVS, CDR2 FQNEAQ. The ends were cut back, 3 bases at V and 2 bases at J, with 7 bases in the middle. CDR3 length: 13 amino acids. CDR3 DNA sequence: TGTGCCAGCAGCTTGGGCTACAACACTGAAGCTTTCTTT. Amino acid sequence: CASSLGYNTEAFF.

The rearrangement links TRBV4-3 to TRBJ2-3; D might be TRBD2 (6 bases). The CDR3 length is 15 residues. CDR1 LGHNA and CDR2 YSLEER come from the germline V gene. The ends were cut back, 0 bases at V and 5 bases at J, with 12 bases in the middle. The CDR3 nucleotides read TGCGCCAGCAGCCAAGATAGGGCCGGGGGAGATACGCAGTATTTT. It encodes CASSQDRAGGDTQYF.